This T cell receptor (beta chain) appears in the sequencing data of a study of control samples from healthy donors and cancer patients. Libraries were prepared by immunoSEQ multiplex PCR; TCRdb keeps only in-frame clonotypes and omits some of them. The table has 130,000 to 150,000 clones, around 92% seen once. The TCR comes from a man aged 30 to 45 in good health. Sequencing was done on a sample of blood.

CDR3 nucleotide sequence: TGTGCCAGCAGAGGACAGCCAAATGAAAAACTGTTTTTT. The encoded protein is CASRGQPNEKLFF. This chain uses TRBV6-5 with TRBJ1-4, with a tentative D call TRBD1 (6 bases). Trimming stripped 6 bases from V and 5 bases from J, with 10 bases between. Germline assignment: CDR1 MNHEY and CDR2 SVGAGI. This CDR3 is built from 13 residues.